This TCR beta chain was recorded in a study of identical twins. Study outcomes and limitations: One should note that invariant MAIT and iNKT cells could partly confound zero-insertion analyses.

A single record per CDR3 protein comes from TCRdb applying MiXCR to the 5' RACE reads. The sample consists of a few hundred thousand distinct CDR3 sequences, approximately 8.8% of them appearing once. The CDR3 covers 14 residues. V was clipped by 6 bases and J by 5 bases, with 13 bases between them. In its sample, this clonotype was seen many times. The antigen is unknown. This chain links TRBV12-3 or TRBV12-4 with TRBJ2-2, with D maybe TRBD2 (5 bases). This receptor was obtained from a woman aged 45-59 years in good health. The sample taken for sequencing was naive T cells sorted from blood. The CDR3 bases are TGTGCCAGCAGCCGACCTGGACTGACCGGGGAGCTGTTTTTT. Protein product: CASSRPGLTGELFF.